The 29 T cell receptor beta chains below come from one sample, sequenced in a study of blood T cell repertoires in COVID-19. Some clones are missing from TCRdb's copy, which holds only in-frame ones; the method was immunoSEQ multiplex PCR. This table holds more than 95,000 clones, just under 85% found once. Sequenced sample: peripheral blood. The receptors originated from a woman of 80 years or more with active or convalescent COVID-19.

This clone has a single count. The chain links TRBV11-2 to TRBJ1-3; D is unclear. The length of the CDR3 is 15 residues. Trimming left V 6 bases short and J 0 bases short, with 12 bases between. The V gene's germline CDR1 is SGHAT and CDR2 FQNNGV. CDR3 sequence (DNA): TGTGCCAGCAGGGCCCAGGCTTTCTCTGGAAACACCATATATTTT. Encoded protein: CASRAQAFSGNTIYF.

The chain joins TRBV5-6 to TRBJ2-3, with TRBD2 identical over 15 bases. The germline V gene encodes CDR1 SGHDT and CDR2 YYEEEE. The CDR3 sequence is 18 residues long. The V and J ends lost 5 bases and 1 base, in that order; junction bases with no gene match: 8. The DNA of the CDR3 is TGTGCCAGCAGGTCCGGGACTAGCGGGGGGAGGGGCACAGATACGCAGTATTTT. It translates to CASRSGTSGGRGTDTQYF.

This sequence joins TRBV27 and TRBJ1-6; a weak D match, TRBD1 (5 bases). Deletions cut 6 bases from V and 5 bases from J, with 11 bases between. CDR3 length equals 14 residues. Germline V gene sequence: CDR1 MNHEY, CDR2 SMNVEV (reference sequence). The CDR3 bases are TGTGCCAGCAGCCGGACATCTAATAATTCACCCCTCCACTTT. Translated: CASSRTSNNSPLHF.

This clone was seen only a few times. J is TRBJ1-6 and V is TRBV18; D is unclear. The CDR3 has 15 amino acids. V was shortened by 3 bases and J by 8 bases, with 14 bases between the two germline ends. CDR1 and CDR2 from the germline V gene are KGHSH and LQKENI. Here the CDR3 reads CASSPLGASDSPLHF. The CDR3 region has the DNA TGTGCCAGCTCACCGCTCGGAGCCTCGGATTCACCCCTCCACTTT.

This clone has only one observation. The chain combines TRBV24-1 with TRBJ2-1, with 13 bases fitting TRBD2. CDR3 length: 16 amino acids. V lost 4 bases to trimming and J lost 8 bases; unmatched junction nucleotides: 7. Germline V gene lookup returns CDR1 KGHDR and CDR2 SFDVKD. As DNA, the CDR3 is TGTGCCACCAGTGACGCCGGGACTAGCGGGACTCATGAGCAGTTCTTC. Its translation: CATSDAGTSGTHEQFF.

This chain links TRBV18 with TRBJ2-7; 8 bases are shared with TRBD2. The germline CDR1 and CDR2 sequences are KGHSH and LQKENI. After removal of 3 bases from V and 4 bases from J, the junction contained 8 bases not matched to a gene. The CDR3 loop spans 15 amino acids. CDR3 nucleotide sequence: TGTGCCAGCTCACCCGGGACTAGGATTATGTACGAGCAGTACTTC. Translating gives CASSPGTRIMYEQYF.

The chain employs TRBV18 and TRBJ2-2; 8 nucleotides match TRBD2. J gave up 6 bases and V 2 bases, and 8 bases lay outside the gene matches. Per the germline V gene, CDR1 is KGHSH and CDR2 is LQKENI. This CDR3 region has 16 residues. CDR3 nucleotide sequence: TGTGCCAGCTCACCAGCGGGAGGCAATTTGGCCGGGGAGCTGTTTTTT. Translation: CASSPAGGNLAGELFF.

This chain connects TRBV28 to TRBJ2-7; 7 nucleotides line up with TRBD1. The CDR3 has 13 amino acids. Germline V gene sequence: CDR1 MDHEN, CDR2 SYDVKM. Trimming took 8 bases from V and 1 from J; bases not matched to a gene: 5. Here the CDR3 reads CASGRDRSYEQYF. In nucleotides, the CDR3 is TGTGCCAGCGGCCGGGACAGATCCTACGAGCAGTACTTC.

CDR3 DNA: TGTGCCAGCAGCCTGGGCCCCGCCGATTACAATGAGCAGTTCTTC. Its translation: CASSLGPADYNEQFF. The chain is built from TRBV7-2 and TRBJ2-1; D ambiguous. This CDR3 is 15 amino acids long. Germline assignment: CDR1 SGHTA and CDR2 FQGNSA. Trimming left V 5 bases short and J 4 bases short, with 15 bases between.

The chain links TRBV19 to TRBJ1-5; maybe TRBD1 (6 bases). This CDR3 is 16 amino acids long. CDR1 LNHDA and CDR2 SQIVND come from the germline V gene (reference sequence). The ends were cut back, 7 bases at V and 7 bases at J, with 23 bases in the middle. CDR3 DNA: TGTGCCAGTAAGGAGACAGGTAGGGGAACCGGCCAGCCCCAGCATTTT. This sequence encodes CASKETGRGTGQPQHF.

The gene calls are TRBV9 and TRBJ1-1; 9 nucleotides align to TRBD1. With V trimmed by 3 bases and J by 4 bases, 7 bases remained unmatched. Germline CDR1 is SGDLS and CDR2 is YYNGEE. The CDR3 loop spans 15 amino acids. CDR3 nucleotides: TGTGCCAGCAGCGCGTACAGGGGGCAGGTCACTGAAGCTTTCTTT. Translation: CASSAYRGQVTEAFF.

J is TRBJ1-5 and V is TRBV7-9; 7 bases map to TRBD1. Germline V lookup: CDR1 SEHNR, CDR2 FQNEAQ (reference sequence). The CDR3 is 16 residues long. V lost 1 base and J lost 0; bases outside the gene matches: 3. CDR3 bases: TGTGCCAGCAGCTTAGGGGCAGGGGGTAGCAATCAGCCCCAGCATTTT. Translation gives CASSLGAGGSNQPQHF.

The chain employs TRBV15 and TRBJ1-4; TRBD1 might be the D (5 bases). The V gene lost 0 bases and the J gene lost 8 bases, with 13 bases spanning the gap. CDR3 size: 15 residues. Germline V gene lookup returns CDR1 LNHNV and CDR2 YYDKDF (reference sequence). CDR3 region: CATSRDAGGREKLFF. As DNA, the CDR3 is TGTGCCACCAGCAGAGATGCTGGGGGGAGGGAAAAACTGTTTTTT.

This rearrangement joins TRBV5-1 to TRBJ2-1; the match to TRBD2 covers 14 bases. CDR3 length: 20 residues. Germline CDR1 reads SGHRS; CDR2 reads YFSETQ. V gave up 0 bases and J gave up 9 bases; unmatched junction bases: 17. CDR3 coding DNA: TGCGCCAGCAGCTTGGCCGGGACTAGCGGGGGAGCCCCCGCGGCAAGTGAGCAGTTCTTC. This sequence encodes CASSLAGTSGGAPAASEQFF.

Many counts were recorded for this clone. The genes are TRBV10-2 and TRBJ1-5; possible D gene TRBD1, 6 bases. The CDR3 loop spans 13 amino acids. Germline V gene lookup returns CDR1 WSHSY and CDR2 SAAADI. Trimming removed 5 bases from V and 4 bases from J, with 9 bases in between. The CDR3 spells CASSHGQNQPQHF. The CDR3 DNA follows: TGCGCCAGCAGTCATGGACAGAATCAGCCCCAGCATTTT.

The chain uses TRBV28 and TRBJ1-5; TRBD1 matches at 8 bases. Trimming at V came to 6 bases and at J to 0 bases, leaving 7 bases not matched to a gene. Germline V gives CDR1 MDHEN, CDR2 SYDVKM. This CDR3 is built from 16 residues. CDR3 region: CASSTTGDYSNQPQHF. Written as DNA, the CDR3 is TGTGCCAGCAGCACGACAGGGGACTATAGCAATCAGCCCCAGCATTTT.

The rearrangement joins TRBV7-2 to TRBJ1-1; D might be TRBD1 (6 bases). The CDR3 extends over 15 amino acids. V was cut by 4 bases and J by 0 bases, with 12 bases left in between. Germline lookup yields CDR1 SGHTA and CDR2 FQGNSA. This chain's CDR3 is CASSSGQRVNTEAFF. The DNA of the CDR3 is TGTGCCAGCAGCTCCGGACAGCGAGTGAACACTGAAGCTTTCTTT. Full variable domain (outside the CDR3, taken from reference TRBV7-2 and TRBJ1-1): GAGVSQSPSNKVTEKGKDVELRCDPISGHTALYWYRQSLGQGLEFLIYFQGNSAPDKSGLPSDRFSAERTGGSVSTLTIQRTQQEDSAVYLCASSSGQRVNTEAFFGQGTRLTVV.

This rearrangement joins TRBV4-3 to TRBJ2-7, with TRBD1 identical over 9 bases. After removal of 1 base from V and 2 bases from J, the junction contained 3 bases not matched to a gene. CDR1 and CDR2 (germline): LGHNA, YSLEER. The CDR3 has 15 residues. The CDR3 sequence: CASSQAGTGTYEQYF. The CDR3 DNA is TGCGCCAGCAGCCAAGCCGGGACAGGGACCTACGAGCAGTACTTC.

The chain carries TRBV4-2 and TRBJ1-1, with D unclear. The germline V and J ends were trimmed by 3 bases and 0 bases, with 11 bases remaining between them. Germline CDR1 LGHNA, CDR2 YNFKEQ. This CDR3 is 15 amino acids long. For the CDR3, the DNA is TGTGCCAGCAGCCATGAACAGAGCATGAACACTGAAGCTTTCTTT. It yields the protein CASSHEQSMNTEAFF.

The chain is built from TRBV4-1 and TRBJ2-1; TRBD1 aligns across 9 bases. The germline V gene has CDR1 MGHRA and CDR2 YSYEKL. The ends lost 0 bases at V and 7 bases at J; junction bases unmatched: 7. The CDR3 sequence is 16 residues long. CDR3 DNA sequence: TGCGCCAGCAGCCAAGATTCTGGACAGGGGACTAATGAGCAGTTCTTC. This codes for CASSQDSGQGTNEQFF.

The chain is built from TRBV20-1 and TRBJ1-2; D ambiguous. The CDR3 consists of 14 residues. Trimming removed 3 bases at V and 0 bases at J, with 11 bases between. Germline loops: CDR1 DFQATT, CDR2 SNEGSKA (reference sequence). The CDR3 spells CSASSPATNYGYTF. The DNA for the CDR3 is TGCAGTGCTAGTTCGCCCGCGACTAACTATGGCTACACCTTC.

V is TRBV7-9 and J is TRBJ1-1; 7 bases agree with TRBD1. The germline V gene encodes CDR1 SEHNR and CDR2 FQNEAQ (reference sequence). The CDR3 length is 11 residues. With V trimmed by 8 bases and J by 6 bases, 3 bases remained unmatched. The CDR3 sequence: CASRGQAEAFF. The CDR3 DNA reads as TGTGCCAGCCGCGGACAGGCTGAAGCTTTCTTT.

The chain's CDR3 is CAWSVRGQKHTEAFF. CDR3 DNA: TGTGCCTGGAGTGTACGAGGGCAGAAACACACTGAAGCTTTCTTT. The chain carries TRBV30 and TRBJ1-1, with D unresolved. The V end lost 0 bases, the J end lost 3 bases, and 14 bases lay between the germline ends. The germline V gene encodes CDR1 GTSNPN and CDR2 SVGIG (reference sequence). The CDR3 spans 15 residues.

The chain links TRBV4-1 to TRBJ1-2; 7 bases are shared with TRBD1. Trimming took 0 bases from V and 8 from J; bases not matched to a gene: 6. Germline V CDR1 and CDR2: MGHRA, YSYEKL. The CDR3 contains 14 residues. This CDR3 reads CASSQERGQRGYTF. CDR3 DNA sequence: TGCGCCAGCAGCCAAGAGCGGGGACAGCGGGGCTACACCTTC.

The chain employs TRBV5-5 and TRBJ1-1; D may be TRBD1 (5 bases). V was clipped by 5 bases and J by 6 bases, with 14 bases between them. The CDR3 sequence is 13 residues long. Germline V gene data show CDR1 as SGHKS and CDR2 as YYEKEE (reference sequence). The CDR3: CASSFHWGAEAFF. The CDR3 region has the DNA TGTGCCAGCAGTTTCCATTGGGGGGCTGAAGCTTTCTTT.

V gene TRBV5-8 combines with J gene TRBJ2-2; D might be TRBD1 (5 bases). The germline V gene has CDR1 SGHTS and CDR2 YDEGEE. V shed 2 bases and J shed 1 base, with 9 bases lying between them. The CDR3 has 15 amino acids. The CDR3 spells CASSFSGLNTGELFF. CDR3 bases: TGTGCCAGCAGCTTTTCAGGGTTGAACACCGGGGAGCTGTTTTTT.

The chain combines TRBV6-5 with TRBJ1-1; TRBD1 might be the D (5 bases). This CDR3 has 12 residues. Germline loops: CDR1 MNHEY, CDR2 SVGAGI. Between the trimmed V and J ends, which lost 5 bases and 11 bases, there was a span of 15 bases. The CDR3 DNA is TGTGCCAGCAGTAGAGATGACAGTGGGGCTTTCTTT. Translating gives CASSRDDSGAFF.

The chain uses TRBV18 and TRBJ1-5; TRBD1 aligns across 8 bases. Germline CDR1 and CDR2: KGHSH and LQKENI. This CDR3 has 15 amino acids. V lost 5 bases to trimming and J lost 8 bases; unmatched junction nucleotides: 11. The CDR3 DNA is TGTGCCAGCTCATTTCAGGGGGCGGGTCAGGAGCCCCAGCATTTT. This sequence encodes CASSFQGAGQEPQHF.

V is TRBV6-6 and J is TRBJ2-7; 9 bases map to TRBD1. The germline CDR1 and CDR2 sequences are MNHNY and SVGAGI (reference sequence). V shed 6 bases and J 2 bases; nucleotides not matched to a gene: 8. There are 15 residues in the CDR3. The CDR3 spells CASSQPGQGTYEQYF. CDR3 DNA: TGTGCCAGCAGCCAACCGGGACAGGGAACCTACGAGCAGTACTTC.